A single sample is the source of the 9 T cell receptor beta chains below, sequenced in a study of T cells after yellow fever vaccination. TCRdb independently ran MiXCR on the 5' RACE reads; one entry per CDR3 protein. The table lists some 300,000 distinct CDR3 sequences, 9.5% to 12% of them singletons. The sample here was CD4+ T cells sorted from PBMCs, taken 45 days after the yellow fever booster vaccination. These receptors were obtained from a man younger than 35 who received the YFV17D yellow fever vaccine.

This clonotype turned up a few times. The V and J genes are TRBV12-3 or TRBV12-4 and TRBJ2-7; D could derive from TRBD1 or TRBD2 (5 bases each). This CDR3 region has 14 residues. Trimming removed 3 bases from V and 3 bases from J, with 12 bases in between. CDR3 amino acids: CASSFQGEGYEQYV. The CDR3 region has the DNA TGTGCCAGCAGTTTTCAGGGAGAGGGCTACGAGCAGTACGTC.

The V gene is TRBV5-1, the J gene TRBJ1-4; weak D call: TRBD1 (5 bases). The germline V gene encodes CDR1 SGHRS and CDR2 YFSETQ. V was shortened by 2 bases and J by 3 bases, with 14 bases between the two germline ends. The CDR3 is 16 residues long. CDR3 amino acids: CASSLLPGGANEKLFF. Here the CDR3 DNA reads TGCGCCAGCAGCTTACTCCCGGGAGGGGCTAATGAAAAACTGTTTTTT.

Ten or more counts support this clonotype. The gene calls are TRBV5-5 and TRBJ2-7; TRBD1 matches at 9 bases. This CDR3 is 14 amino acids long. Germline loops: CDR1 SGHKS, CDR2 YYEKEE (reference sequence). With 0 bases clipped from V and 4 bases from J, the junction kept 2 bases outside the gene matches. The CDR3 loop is CASSLGGTGYEQYV. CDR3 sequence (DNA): TGTGCCAGCAGCTTGGGAGGGACAGGGTACGAGCAGTACGTC.

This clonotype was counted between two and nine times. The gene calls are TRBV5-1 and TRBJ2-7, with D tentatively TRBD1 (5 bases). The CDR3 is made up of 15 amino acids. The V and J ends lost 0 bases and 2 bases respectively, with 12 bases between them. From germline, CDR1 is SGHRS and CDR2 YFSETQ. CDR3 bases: TGCGCCAGCAGCTTGGTACAGGTTCGGCCCTACGAGCAGTACTTC. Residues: CASSLVQVRPYEQYF. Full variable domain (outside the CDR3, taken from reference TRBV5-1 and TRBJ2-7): KAGVTQTPRYLIKTRGQQVTLSCSPISGHRSVSWYQQTPGQGLQFLFEYFSETQRNKGNFPGRFSGRQFSNSRSEMNVSTLELGDSALYLCASSLVQVRPYEQYFGPGTRLTVT.

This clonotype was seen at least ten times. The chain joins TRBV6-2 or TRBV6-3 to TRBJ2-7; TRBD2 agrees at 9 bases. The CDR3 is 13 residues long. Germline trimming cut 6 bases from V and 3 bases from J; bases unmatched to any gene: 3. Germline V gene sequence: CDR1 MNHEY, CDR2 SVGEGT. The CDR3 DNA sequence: TGTGCCAGCAGCAGAGCGGGGGGCTACGAGCAGTACGTC. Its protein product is CASSRAGGYEQYV.

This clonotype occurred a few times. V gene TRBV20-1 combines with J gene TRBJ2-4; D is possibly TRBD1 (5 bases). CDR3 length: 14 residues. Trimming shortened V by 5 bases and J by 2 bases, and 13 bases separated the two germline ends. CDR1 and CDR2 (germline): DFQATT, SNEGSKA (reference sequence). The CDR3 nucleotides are TGCAGTGCTTCCGACAGTTGGTCCAAAAACATTCAGTACTTC. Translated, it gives CSASDSWSKNIQYF.

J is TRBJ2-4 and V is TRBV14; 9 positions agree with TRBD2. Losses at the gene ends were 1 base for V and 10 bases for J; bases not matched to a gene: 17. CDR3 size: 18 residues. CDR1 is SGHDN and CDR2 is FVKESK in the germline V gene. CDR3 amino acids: CASSQAPLGTLAGGIQYF. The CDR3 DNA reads TGTGCCAGCAGCCAAGCCCCCCTTGGGACCTTGGCGGGGGGGATTCAGTACTTC.

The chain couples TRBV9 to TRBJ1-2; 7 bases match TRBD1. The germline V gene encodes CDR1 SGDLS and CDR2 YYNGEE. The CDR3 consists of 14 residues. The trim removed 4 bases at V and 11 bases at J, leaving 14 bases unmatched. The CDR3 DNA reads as TGTGCCAGCAGCACCTTCCGGGACAGATCTCGGTACACCTTC. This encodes CASSTFRDRSRYTF. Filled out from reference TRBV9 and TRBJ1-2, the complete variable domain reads DSGVTQTPKHLITATGQRVTLRCSPRSGDLSVYWYQQSLDQGLQFLIQYYNGEERAKGNILERFSAQQFPDLHSELNLSSLELGDSALYFCASSTFRDRSRYTFGSGTRLTVV.

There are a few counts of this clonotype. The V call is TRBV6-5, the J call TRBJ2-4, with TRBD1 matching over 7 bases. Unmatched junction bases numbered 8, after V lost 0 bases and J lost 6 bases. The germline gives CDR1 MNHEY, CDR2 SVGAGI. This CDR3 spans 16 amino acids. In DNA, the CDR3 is TGTGCCAGCAGTTACTCATCACTGACAGGGTTAAACATTCAGTACTTC. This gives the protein CASSYSSLTGLNIQYF.